The present TCR beta chain was sequenced within a study of T cell clonality in common variable immunodeficiency. This clone was detected many times. What it binds is not known. The CDR3 extends 3 residues past the end of the read, so its final part is completed from the germline J gene. Clones were sequenced by immunoSEQ multiplex PCR, and TCRdb holds only the in-frame ones, with some missing. Listed here are 50,000 to 60,000 clones without any singletons, the top ten holding around 0.8%. Whole-study findings and limits: In common variable immunodeficiency, TCR beta chains reportedly carried fewer deletions and N-nucleotide insertions. CVID subjects had higher TCRbeta clonality than healthy controls, most marked in about a third.

V lost 5 bases and J lost 5; bases outside the gene matches: 6. There are 14 residues in the CDR3. The V gene's germline CDR1 is SGHTA and CDR2 FQGNSA. Specimen: peripheral blood mononuclear cells. This chain links TRBV7-2 with TRBJ1-1; 9 positions agree with TRBD1. This TCR derives from a person between 18 and 75 years old in good health. CDR3 protein: CASSPDRGRTEAFF. The CDR3 DNA, read in part, is TGTGCCAGCAGCCCGGACAGGGGACGGACTGAA. Together with reference TRBV7-2 and TRBJ1-1, the CDR3 gives the full variable domain: GAGVSQSPSNKVTEKGKDVELRCDPISGHTALYWYRQSLGQGLEFLIYFQGNSAPDKSGLPSDRFSAERTGGSVSTLTIQRTQQEDSAVYLCASSPDRGRTEAFFGQGTRLTVV.